This TCR beta chain was sequenced in a study of shared clonotypes between healthy human individuals. Assay runs were performed at deep level. As originally analysed: As immunoSEQ supplied junction-only sequences (without quality scores), filtering differed. The repertoire was sequenced with immunoSEQ multiplex PCR; TCRdb's copy has only in-frame clones and lacks some. V, J and clone size reflect that table, while D and trimming were determined from the DNA. Of about 1 million clones listed, around 75% are singletons. Germline loops: CDR1 GTSNPN, CDR2 SVGIG (reference sequence). Trimming took 1 base from V and 4 from J, leaving 5 bases between them. The CDR3 extends over 12 amino acids.

The J gene is TRBJ1-3, the V gene TRBV30; D unclear. The sequenced material came from memory CD4+ T cells sorted from blood. As to subset: CD45RA-negative fraction. The TCR sequence derives from a man aged 18-30 years in good health. This CDR3 reads CAWSGKGNTIYF. The CDR3 DNA reads as TGTGCCTGGAGTGGGAAAGGAAACACCATATATTTT. Full variable domain (missing parts from reference TRBV30 and TRBJ1-3): SQTIHQWPATLVQPVGSPLSLECTVEGTSNPNLYWYRQAAGRGLQLLFYSVGIGQISSEVPQNLSASRPQDRQFILSSKKLLLSDSGFYLCAWSGKGNTIYFGEGSWLTVV.